The 27 T cell receptor beta chains below all came from one sample that was sequenced in a study of graft-versus-host responses after intestinal transplantation. Antigen specificity for these receptors is unknown. Measured with immunoSEQ multiplex PCR; TCRdb has only the in-frame clones, and not every one. The sample lists about 97,000 clones; roughly 92% were seen once. The starting material was unstimulated CD8+ T cells sorted from spleen or lymph node cells, obtained before transplant. The receptors were gathered from a human donor who was the organ donor for an intestinal transplant.

V and J are TRBV28 and TRBJ2-5, with 10 bases identical to TRBD2. The germline V gene encodes CDR1 MDHEN and CDR2 SYDVKM. The CDR3 consists of 16 residues. The J segment lost 4 bases and the V segment lost 3 bases, leaving 8 bases of the junction unmatched. CDR3 in DNA: TGTGCCAGCAGTTTGGAGGGACTAGCGAACCGAGAGACCCAGTACTTC. Amino acids: CASSLEGLANRETQYF.

This clone was seen only a few times. V and J are TRBV29-1 and TRBJ1-2; D is undetermined. V lost 3 bases to trimming and J lost 4 bases, with 6 bases between them. This CDR3 contains 11 residues. Germline-derived CDR1 and CDR2 are SQVTM and ANQGSEA. The DNA for the CDR3 is TGCAGCGTTGATGAGGGCTATGGCTACACCTTC. It is translated as CSVDEGYGYTF.

Notes on this clone: A junction boundary mismatches the germline segment, possibly from a read error. The chain links TRBV7-7 to TRBJ2-2; no reliable D call. The CDR3 extends over 14 amino acids. Germline values: CDR1 SSHAT, CDR2 FNYEAQ (reference sequence). The DNA for the CDR3 is TGTGCTAGCAGCTCAAAGGAGCCCACCGGGGAGCTGTTTTTT. Its protein product is CASSSKEPTGELFF.

This sequence joins TRBV5-6 and TRBJ2-3; the D is unclear. The V end was cut by 3 bases, the J end by 1 base, with 9 bases between. The CDR3 totals 14 residues. CDR1 SGHDT and CDR2 YYEEEE come from the germline V gene. The CDR3 DNA reads TGTGCCAGCAGCTCAATAACAGGCACAGATACGCAGTATTTT. It specifies CASSSITGTDTQYF.

This sequence joins TRBV11-1 and TRBJ1-1, with 7 bases lining up with TRBD1. The CDR3 extends over 14 amino acids. J gave up 2 bases and V 5 bases, and 5 bases lay outside the gene matches. Germline V gene sequence: CDR1 SGHAT, CDR2 FQDESV (reference sequence). The CDR3 loop is CASSLGQVNTEAFF. The CDR3 nucleotides are TGTGCCAGCAGCCTTGGACAGGTAAACACTGAAGCTTTCTTT.

The rearrangement joins TRBV7-9 to TRBJ1-3; D is undetermined. Trimming cost V 5 bases and J 8 bases, with 13 bases left between them. This CDR3 spans 13 amino acids. Germline CDR1 and CDR2: SEHNR and FQNEAQ (reference sequence). CDR3 sequence: CASSLPVEDTIYF. As DNA, the CDR3 is TGTGCCAGCAGCCTACCTGTCGAGGACACCATATATTTT.

This clone was detected a few times. This sequence joins TRBV5-1 and TRBJ1-3; D perhaps matches TRBD1 (6 bases). CDR1 is SGHRS and CDR2 is YFSETQ in the germline V gene. This CDR3 contains 18 residues. V was shortened by 4 bases and J by 0 bases, with 20 bases between the two germline ends. CDR3 loop: CASSLSNGQGSSGNTIYF. CDR3 sequence (DNA): TGCGCCAGCAGCCTCTCCAATGGGCAGGGGAGCTCTGGAAACACCATATATTTT.

The chain recombines TRBV9 with TRBJ1-3, with D possibly matching TRBD1 (5 bases). The CDR3 spans 15 residues. CDR1 is SGDLS and CDR2 is YYNGEE in the germline V gene. Trimming took off 3 bases at V and 0 bases at J, with 10 bases between the two ends. The CDR3 DNA sequence: TGTGCCAGCAGCGCGGGGGGGTACTCTGGAAACACCATATATTTT. This translates into CASSAGGYSGNTIYF.

The V call is TRBV13, the J call TRBJ1-6; D gene unclear. Trimming took off 10 bases at V and 3 bases at J, with 19 bases between the two ends. The CDR3 length is 16 residues. Germline CDR1 reads PRHDT; CDR2 reads FYEKMQ (reference sequence). In DNA, the CDR3 is TGTGCCACCGCGCCGATAAACAGAAACTATAATTCACCCCTCCACTTT. The encoded protein is CATAPINRNYNSPLHF. Together with reference TRBV13 and TRBJ1-6, the CDR3 gives the full variable domain: AAGVIQSPRHLIKEKRETATLKCYPIPRHDTVYWYQQGPGQDPQFLISFYEKMQSDKGSIPDRFSAQQFSDYHSELNMSSLELGDSALYFCATAPINRNYNSPLHFGNGTRLTVT.

The chain joins TRBV4-1 to TRBJ2-7; 12 positions agree with TRBD2. The CDR3 covers 18 residues. After removal of 1 base from V and 0 bases from J, the junction contained 7 bases not matched to a gene. The germline gives CDR1 MGHRA, CDR2 YSYEKL. The CDR3 protein is CASSQGKTSGGSSYEQYF. The CDR3 DNA reads TGCGCCAGCAGCCAAGGGAAGACTAGCGGGGGAAGCTCCTACGAGCAGTACTTC.

The chain employs TRBV5-1 and TRBJ2-7, with a weak D call TRBD2 (7 bases). The length of the CDR3 is 14 residues. V dropped 2 bases and J dropped 3 bases, with 12 bases sitting between them. Per the germline V gene, CDR1 is SGHRS and CDR2 is YFSETQ. Here the CDR3 reads CASSFRGGGYEQYF. The CDR3 nucleotides read TGCGCCAGCAGCTTCAGAGGGGGGGGCTACGAGCAGTACTTC. Filled out from reference TRBV5-1 and TRBJ2-7, the complete variable domain reads KAGVTQTPRYLIKTRGQQVTLSCSPISGHRSVSWYQQTPGQGLQFLFEYFSETQRNKGNFPGRFSGRQFSNSRSEMNVSTLELGDSALYLCASSFRGGGYEQYFGPGTRLTVT.

The V call is TRBV11-3, the J call TRBJ2-3; weak D call: TRBD2 (6 bases). The CDR3 loop spans 17 amino acids. V lost 5 bases to trimming and J lost 0 bases, with 18 bases between them. Germline V gives CDR1 SGHNT, CDR2 YENEEA. The DNA for the CDR3 is TGTGCCAGCAGCGCATGGGCCAGGGACTCTAGCACAGATACGCAGTATTTT. Amino acids: CASSAWARDSSTDTQYF. Variable domain in full (rest from reference TRBV11-3 and TRBJ2-3): EAGVVQSPRYKIIEKKQPVAFWCNPISGHNTLYWYLQNLGQGPELLIRYENEEAVDDSQLPKDRFSAERLKGVDSTLKIQPAELGDSAVYLCASSAWARDSSTDTQYFGPGTRLTVL.

The rearrangement joins TRBV14 to TRBJ1-5; D possibly corresponds to TRBD1 (5 bases). The germline gives CDR1 SGHDN, CDR2 FVKESK. The CDR3 totals 14 residues. The V gene lost 4 bases and the J gene lost 4 bases, with 11 bases spanning the gap. This chain's CDR3 is CASSPRQMNQPQHF. The CDR3 nucleotides are TGTGCCAGCAGCCCCCGACAGATGAATCAGCCCCAGCATTTT. Complete variable domain (other parts from reference TRBV14 and TRBJ1-5): EAGVTQFPSHSVIEKGQTVTLRCDPISGHDNLYWYRRVMGKEIKFLLHFVKESKQDESGMPNNRFLAERTGGTYSTLKVQPAELEDSGVYFCASSPRQMNQPQHFGDGTRLSIL.

The chain has TRBV2 and TRBJ2-7; TRBD2 agrees at 13 bases. The CDR3 sequence is 14 residues long. Germline V gene lookup returns CDR1 SNHLY and CDR2 FYNNEI. V shed 6 bases and J 4 bases; nucleotides not matched to a gene: 3. CDR3 bases: TGTGCCAGCAGGGGGACTAGCGGGGCTTACGAGCAGTACTTC. Protein product: CASRGTSGAYEQYF.

The chain couples TRBV2 to TRBJ2-7; no clear D gene. Trimming stripped 3 bases from V and 6 bases from J, with 6 bases between. The germline CDR1 and CDR2 sequences are SNHLY and FYNNEI. CDR3 length: 11 residues. DNA for the CDR3: TGTGCCAGCAGTGATCTAGGCGAGCAGTACTTC. This gives the protein CASSDLGEQYF.

The rearrangement uses TRBV30 and TRBJ1-3, with 13 bases lining up with TRBD2. Gene TRBJ2-2 matches the end of the DNA better, so the J call may be wrong. Germline-derived CDR1 and CDR2 are GTSNPN and SVGIG (reference sequence). This CDR3 region has 16 residues. CDR3 in amino acids: CAWAGLAGINTGELFF. DNA of the CDR3: TGTGCCTGGGCGGGACTAGCGGGAATCAACACCGGGGAGCTGTTTTTT.

V usage is TRBV5-4 and J usage is TRBJ1-1; tentatively, D is TRBD1 (5 bases). V lost 0 bases to trimming and J lost 4 bases, with 13 bases between them. The CDR3 length is 15 residues. Germline V gene lookup returns CDR1 SGHNT and CDR2 YYREEE (reference sequence). The CDR3 here is CASSLGQGMATEAFF. The CDR3 nucleotides are TGTGCCAGCAGCTTGGGGCAGGGAATGGCCACTGAAGCTTTCTTT.

The chain uses TRBV6-5 and TRBJ1-1; D gene unclear. The CDR3 has 11 amino acids. Germline CDR1 MNHEY, CDR2 SVGAGI. Trimming left V 2 bases short and J 8 bases short, with 6 bases between. The CDR3 region has the DNA TGTGCCAGCAGTTACGGAGGGGAAGCTTTCTTT. Amino acids: CASSYGGEAFF.

V usage is TRBV5-1 and J usage is TRBJ2-1, with TRBD2 matching over 8 bases. Germline values: CDR1 SGHRS, CDR2 YFSETQ. This CDR3 has 18 amino acids. J lost 4 bases, V lost 4 bases, and 16 bases had no gene match. The CDR3 DNA follows: TGCGCCAGCAGCGGGGTCTTTATAGCGGGAAAACTTTACAATGAGCAGTTCTTC. Its translation: CASSGVFIAGKLYNEQFF.

The chain couples TRBV5-1 to TRBJ1-2; D unresolved. The CDR3 is 14 residues long. Germline CDR1 and CDR2: SGHRS and YFSETQ. V shed 4 bases and J shed 4 bases, with 14 bases lying between them. The CDR3 region has the DNA TGCGCCAGCAGCCTCGACTTGTCCCTCTATGGCTACACCTTC. Translated: CASSLDLSLYGYTF.

This chain links TRBV5-1 with TRBJ2-2, with TRBD2 identical over 9 bases. The CDR3 contains 16 residues. With V trimmed by 4 bases and J by 0 bases, 4 bases remained unmatched. The germline V gene has CDR1 SGHRS and CDR2 YFSETQ. The CDR3 region has the DNA TGCGCCAGCAGCGTGATAGCGGGAGCGAACACCGGGGAGCTGTTTTTT. Its translation is CASSVIAGANTGELFF.

The V gene is TRBV7-3, the J gene TRBJ2-1, with D perhaps matching TRBD2 (6 bases). This CDR3 is 14 amino acids long. V was pared by 1 base and J by 6 bases, with 10 bases between. Germline assignment: CDR1 SGHTA and CDR2 FQGTGA. The CDR3 DNA is TGTGCCAGCAGCTTAAAGGGACTTGCCAATGAGCAGTTCTTC. Amino acids: CASSLKGLANEQFF. Full variable domain (rest looked up from reference TRBV7-3 and TRBJ2-1): GAGVSQTPSNKVTEKGKYVELRCDPISGHTALYWYRQSLGQGPEFLIYFQGTGAADDSGLPNDRFFAVRPEGSVSTLKIQRTERGDSAVYLCASSLKGLANEQFFGPGTRLTVL.

This chain uses TRBV27 with TRBJ1-1, with 10 bases lining up with TRBD1. Germline values: CDR1 MNHEY, CDR2 SMNVEV (reference sequence). This CDR3 has 14 amino acids. V gave up 7 bases and J gave up 2 bases; unmatched junction bases: 4. The CDR3 reads CASNGQGGNTEAFF. CDR3 bases: TGTGCCAGCAATGGACAGGGGGGAAACACTGAAGCTTTCTTT.

CDR3 residues: CASGQGPPYEQYF. The CDR3 DNA is TGTGCCAGCGGACAGGGCCCCCCCTACGAGCAGTACTTC. The chain is built from TRBV27 and TRBJ2-7; TRBD1 agrees at 8 bases. This CDR3 comprises 13 residues. Germline loops: CDR1 MNHEY, CDR2 SMNVEV (reference sequence). The J segment lost 2 bases and the V segment lost 8 bases, leaving 5 bases of the junction unmatched.

This clone was recorded only once. This sequence joins TRBV27 and TRBJ1-1; possible D gene TRBD1, 6 bases. Germline-derived CDR1 and CDR2 are MNHEY and SMNVEV (reference sequence). Trimming removed 5 bases from V and 5 bases from J, with 15 bases in between. CDR3 length: 14 residues. CDR3 sequence: CASSTTGMVTEAFF. Here the CDR3 DNA reads TGTGCCAGCAGTACTACAGGGATGGTGACTGAAGCTTTCTTT.

The genes are TRBV6-5 and TRBJ2-1; 7 bases align to TRBD2. This CDR3 has 14 amino acids. Per the germline V gene, CDR1 is MNHEY and CDR2 is SVGAGI. V gave up 6 bases and J gave up 6 bases; unmatched junction bases: 8. CDR3 DNA: TGTGCCAGCAGCCCTCTGGGCGGGGGCAATGAGCAGTTCTTC. It specifies CASSPLGGGNEQFF.

The chain has TRBV27 and TRBJ2-1; 7 positions agree with TRBD1. This CDR3 region has 11 residues. CDR1 MNHEY and CDR2 SMNVEV come from the germline V gene (reference sequence). The J segment lost 10 bases and the V segment lost 10 bases, leaving 7 bases of the junction unmatched. The CDR3 protein is CATLQGVEQFF. The DNA of the CDR3 is TGTGCCACCCTGCAGGGGGTAGAGCAGTTCTTC.